This entry is about one TCR beta chain. Its antigen is not identified. This sample was included in a study of cytomegalovirus exposure and HLA in healthy donors. For the study at large: Within the Caucasian-associated ancestry cluster were under 85% of the roughly 400 genotyped donors. Study-wide findings and caveats: A few CMV-associated chains were confirmed in vitro to be specific for CMV antigens.

It was with 60 Vbeta and 13 Jbeta primers that the PCR ran. Here immunoSEQ multiplex PCR was the method, and the copy in TCRdb shows in-frame clones only, minus some. The data hold tens of thousands of clones, with about 78% observed a single time. From germline, CDR1 is SEHNR and CDR2 FQNEAQ (reference sequence). V gave up 2 bases and J gave up 6 bases, with 8 bases separating them. The CDR3 totals 13 residues. The genes are TRBV7-9 and TRBJ1-5; D is perhaps TRBD1 (5 bases). The sequence was obtained from a man aged 35 to 55 in good health and CMV-seronegative. What was sequenced was PBMCs. The CDR3 DNA is TGTGCCAGCAGCTTAACCCAGGGTCAGCCCCAGCATTTT. Amino acid sequence: CASSLTQGQPQHF.